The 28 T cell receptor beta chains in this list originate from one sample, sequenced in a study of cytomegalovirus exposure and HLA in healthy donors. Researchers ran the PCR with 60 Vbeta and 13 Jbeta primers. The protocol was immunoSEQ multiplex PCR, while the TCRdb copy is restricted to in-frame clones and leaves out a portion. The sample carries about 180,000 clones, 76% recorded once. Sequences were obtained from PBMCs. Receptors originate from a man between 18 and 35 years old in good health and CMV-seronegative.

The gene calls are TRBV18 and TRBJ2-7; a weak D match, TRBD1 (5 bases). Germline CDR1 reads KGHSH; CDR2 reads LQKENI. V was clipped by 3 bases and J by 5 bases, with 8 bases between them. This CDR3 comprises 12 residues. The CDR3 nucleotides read TGTGCCAGCTCACCCGCCAGGGACGAGCAGTACTTC. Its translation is CASSPARDEQYF. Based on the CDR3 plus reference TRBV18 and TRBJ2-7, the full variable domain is NAGVMQNPRHLVRRRGQEARLRCSPMKGHSHVYWYRQLPEEGLKFMVYLQKENIIDESGMPKERFSAEFPKEGPSILRIQQVVRGDSAAYFCASSPARDEQYFGPGTRLTVT.

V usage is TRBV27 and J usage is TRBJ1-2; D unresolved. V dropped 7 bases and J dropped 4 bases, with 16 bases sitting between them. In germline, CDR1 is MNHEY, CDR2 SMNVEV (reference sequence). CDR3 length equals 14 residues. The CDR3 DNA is TGTGCCAGCAAAGAAGTAGCGACGTTCTATGGCTACACCTTC. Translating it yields CASKEVATFYGYTF.

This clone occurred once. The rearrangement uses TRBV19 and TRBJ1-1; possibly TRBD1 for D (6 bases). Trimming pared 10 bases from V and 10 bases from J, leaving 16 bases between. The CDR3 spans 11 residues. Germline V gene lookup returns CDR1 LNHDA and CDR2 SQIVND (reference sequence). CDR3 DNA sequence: TGTGCCATTAGGATACAGGGAGGAGCTTTCTTT. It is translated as CAIRIQGGAFF. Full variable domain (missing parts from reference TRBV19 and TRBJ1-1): DGGITQSPKYLFRKEGQNVTLSCEQNLNHDAMYWYRQDPGQGLRLIYYSQIVNDFQKGDIAEGYSVSREKKESFPLTVTSAQKNPTAFYLCAIRIQGGAFFGQGTRLTVV.

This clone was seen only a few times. CDR3: CASSSPLRLVRETQYF. The CDR3 nucleotides read TGTGCCAGCAGTTCTCCGCTTCGACTAGTCCGGGAGACCCAGTACTTC. The V call is TRBV28, the J call TRBJ2-5; weak D call: TRBD2 (6 bases). The CDR3 contains 16 residues. Trimming pared 4 bases from V and 5 bases from J, leaving 20 bases between. Germline lookup yields CDR1 MDHEN and CDR2 SYDVKM.

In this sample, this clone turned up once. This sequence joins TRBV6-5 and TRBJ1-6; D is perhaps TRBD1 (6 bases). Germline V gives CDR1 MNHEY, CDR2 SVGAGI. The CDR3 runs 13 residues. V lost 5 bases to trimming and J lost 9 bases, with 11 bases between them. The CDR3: CASSDRQGSPLHF. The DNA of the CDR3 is TGTGCCAGCAGTGACAGGCAAGGTTCACCCCTCCACTTT.

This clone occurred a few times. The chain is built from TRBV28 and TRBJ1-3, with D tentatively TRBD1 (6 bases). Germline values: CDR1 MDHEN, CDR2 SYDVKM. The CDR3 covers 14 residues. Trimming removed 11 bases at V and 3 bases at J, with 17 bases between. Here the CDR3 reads CAGSGGAGGNTIYF. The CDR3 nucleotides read TGTGCCGGCTCGGGGGGGGCAGGTGGAAACACCATATATTTT. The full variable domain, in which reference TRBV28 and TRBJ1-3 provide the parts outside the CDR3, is DVKVTQSSRYLVKRTGEKVFLECVQDMDHENMFWYRQDPGLGLRLIYFSYDVKMKEKGDIPEGYSVSREKKERFSLILESASTNQTSMYLCAGSGGAGGNTIYFGEGSWLTVV.

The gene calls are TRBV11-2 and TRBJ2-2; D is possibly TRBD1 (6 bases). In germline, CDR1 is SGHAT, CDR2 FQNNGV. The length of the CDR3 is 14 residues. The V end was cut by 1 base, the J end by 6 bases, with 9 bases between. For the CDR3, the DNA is TGTGCCAGCAGCTTAGTCACAGGGCCCGGGGAGCTGTTTTTT. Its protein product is CASSLVTGPGELFF.

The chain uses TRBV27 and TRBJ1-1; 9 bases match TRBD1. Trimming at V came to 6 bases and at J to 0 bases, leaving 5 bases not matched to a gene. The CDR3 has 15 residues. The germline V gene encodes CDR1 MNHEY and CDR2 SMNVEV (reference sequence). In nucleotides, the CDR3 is TGTGCCAGCAGGTCAGGACAGGGGATGAACACTGAAGCTTTCTTT. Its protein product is CASRSGQGMNTEAFF.

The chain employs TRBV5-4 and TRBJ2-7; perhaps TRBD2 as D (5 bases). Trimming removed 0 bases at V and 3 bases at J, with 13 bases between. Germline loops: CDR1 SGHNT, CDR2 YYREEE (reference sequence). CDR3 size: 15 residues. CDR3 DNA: TGTGCCAGCAGCTTGGAAGGGAGTTCGCTCTACGAGCAGTACTTC. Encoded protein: CASSLEGSSLYEQYF.

The CDR3 is CASSDPAGGSGNEQFF. For the CDR3, the DNA is TGCGCCAGCAGTGACCCAGCGGGGGGATCCGGAAATGAGCAGTTCTTC. The chain has TRBV10-1 and TRBJ2-1; the match to TRBD2 covers 9 bases. The CDR3 has 16 amino acids. Germline V gives CDR1 WNHNN, CDR2 SYGVQD (reference sequence). V gave up 3 bases and J gave up 7 bases; unmatched junction bases: 10.

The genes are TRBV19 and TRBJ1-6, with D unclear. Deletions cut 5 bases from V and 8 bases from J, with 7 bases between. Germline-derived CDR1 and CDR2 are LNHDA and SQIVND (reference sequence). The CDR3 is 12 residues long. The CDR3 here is CASSLGDSPLHF. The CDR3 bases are TGTGCCAGTAGTTTAGGAGATTCACCCCTCCACTTT.

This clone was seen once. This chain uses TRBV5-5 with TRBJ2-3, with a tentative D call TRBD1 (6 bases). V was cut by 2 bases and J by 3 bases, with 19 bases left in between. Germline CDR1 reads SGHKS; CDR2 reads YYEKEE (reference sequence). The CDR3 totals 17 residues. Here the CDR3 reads CASSLGSPGHRTDTQYF. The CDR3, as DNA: TGTGCCAGCAGCTTAGGAAGTCCGGGACACCGAACAGATACGCAGTATTTT. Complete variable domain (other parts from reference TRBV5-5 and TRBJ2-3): DAGVTQSPTHLIKTRGQQVTLRCSPISGHKSVSWYQQVLGQGPQFIFQYYEKEERGRGNFPDRFSARQFPNYSSELNVNALLLGDSALYLCASSLGSPGHRTDTQYFGPGTRLTVL.

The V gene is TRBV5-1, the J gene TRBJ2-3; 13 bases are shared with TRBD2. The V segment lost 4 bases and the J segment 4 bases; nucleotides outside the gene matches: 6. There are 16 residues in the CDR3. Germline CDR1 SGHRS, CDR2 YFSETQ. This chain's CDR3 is CASSTGLAGYPDTQYF. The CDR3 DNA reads TGCGCCAGCAGCACGGGACTAGCGGGATACCCAGATACGCAGTATTTT.

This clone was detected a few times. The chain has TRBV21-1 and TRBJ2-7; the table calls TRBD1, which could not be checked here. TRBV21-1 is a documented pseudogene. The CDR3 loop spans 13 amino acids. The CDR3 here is CASSKGPVWEQYF. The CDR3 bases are TGTGCCAGCAGCAAGGGCCCCGTATGGGAGCAGTACTTC.

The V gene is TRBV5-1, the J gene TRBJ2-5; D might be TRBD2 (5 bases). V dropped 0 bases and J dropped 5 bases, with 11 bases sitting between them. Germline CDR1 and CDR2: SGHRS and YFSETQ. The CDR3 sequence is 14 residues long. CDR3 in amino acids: CASSLGGSRETQYF. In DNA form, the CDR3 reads TGCGCCAGCAGCTTGGGCGGGTCTAGGGAGACCCAGTACTTC.

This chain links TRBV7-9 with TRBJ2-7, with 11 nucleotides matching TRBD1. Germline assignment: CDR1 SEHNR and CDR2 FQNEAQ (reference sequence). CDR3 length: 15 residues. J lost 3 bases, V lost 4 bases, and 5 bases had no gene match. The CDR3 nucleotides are TGTGCCAGCAGCTCCGGGACAGGGGGTTTCTACGAGCAGTACTTC. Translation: CASSSGTGGFYEQYF. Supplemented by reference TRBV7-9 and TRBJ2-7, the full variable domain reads DTGVSQNPRHKITKRGQNVTFRCDPISEHNRLYWYRQTLGQGPEFLTYFQNEAQLEKSRLLSDRFSAERPKGSFSTLEIQRTEQGDSAMYLCASSSGTGGFYEQYFGPGTRLTVT.

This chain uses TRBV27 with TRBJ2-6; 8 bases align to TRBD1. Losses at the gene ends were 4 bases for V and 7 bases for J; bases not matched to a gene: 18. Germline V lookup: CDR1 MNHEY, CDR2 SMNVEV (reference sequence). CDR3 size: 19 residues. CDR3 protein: CASSSGGVRRTLGANVLTF. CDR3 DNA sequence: TGTGCCAGCAGTTCAGGGGGCGTAAGGAGAACTCTGGGCGCCAACGTCCTGACTTTC.

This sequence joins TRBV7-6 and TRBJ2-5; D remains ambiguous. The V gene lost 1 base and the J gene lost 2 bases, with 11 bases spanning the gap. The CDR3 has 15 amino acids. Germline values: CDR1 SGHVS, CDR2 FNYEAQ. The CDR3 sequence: CASSLGLALQETQYF. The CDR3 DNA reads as TGTGCCAGCAGCTTAGGACTGGCCTTACAAGAGACCCAGTACTTC.

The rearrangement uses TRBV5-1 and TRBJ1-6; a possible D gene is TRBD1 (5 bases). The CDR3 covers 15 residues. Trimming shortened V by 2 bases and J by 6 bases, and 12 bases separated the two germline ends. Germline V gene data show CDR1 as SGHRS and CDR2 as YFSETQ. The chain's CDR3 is CASSFDGQGNSPLHF. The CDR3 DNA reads TGCGCCAGCAGCTTCGACGGGCAGGGTAATTCACCCCTCCACTTT.

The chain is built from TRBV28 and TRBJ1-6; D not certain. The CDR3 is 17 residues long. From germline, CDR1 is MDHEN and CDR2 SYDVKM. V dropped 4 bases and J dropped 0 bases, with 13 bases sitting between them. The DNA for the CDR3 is TGTGCCAGCAGTTCCTCCTACCTAAGCTCCTATAATTCACCCCTCCACTTT. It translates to CASSSSYLSSYNSPLHF.

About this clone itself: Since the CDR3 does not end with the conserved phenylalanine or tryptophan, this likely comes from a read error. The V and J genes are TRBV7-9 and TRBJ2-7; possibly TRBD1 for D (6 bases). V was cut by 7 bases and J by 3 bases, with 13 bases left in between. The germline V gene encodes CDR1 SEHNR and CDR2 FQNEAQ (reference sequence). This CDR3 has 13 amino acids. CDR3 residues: CASTPTGNYEQYL. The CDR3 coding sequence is TGTGCCAGCACCCCGACAGGTAACTACGAGCAGTACCTC.

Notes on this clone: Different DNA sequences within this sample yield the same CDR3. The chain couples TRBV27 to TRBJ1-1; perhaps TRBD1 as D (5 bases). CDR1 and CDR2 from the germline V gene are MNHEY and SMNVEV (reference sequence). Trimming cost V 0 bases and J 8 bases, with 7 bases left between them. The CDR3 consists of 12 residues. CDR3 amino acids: CASSLSRGEAFF. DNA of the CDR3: TGTGCCAGCAGTTTATCAAGGGGAGAAGCTTTCTTT.

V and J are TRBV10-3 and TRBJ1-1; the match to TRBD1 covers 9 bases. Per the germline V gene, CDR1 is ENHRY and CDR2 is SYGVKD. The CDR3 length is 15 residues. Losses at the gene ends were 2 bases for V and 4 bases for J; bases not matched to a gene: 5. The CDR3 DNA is TGTGCCATCAGTGAGGCCGGGGACAGGGCCACTGAAGCTTTCTTT. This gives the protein CAISEAGDRATEAFF.

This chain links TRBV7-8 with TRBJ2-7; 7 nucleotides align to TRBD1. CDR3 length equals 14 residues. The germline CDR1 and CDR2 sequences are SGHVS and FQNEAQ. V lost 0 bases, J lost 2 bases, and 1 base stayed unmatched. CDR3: CASSLAGQPYEQYF. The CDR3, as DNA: TGTGCCAGCAGCTTAGCGGGACAGCCCTACGAGCAGTACTTC. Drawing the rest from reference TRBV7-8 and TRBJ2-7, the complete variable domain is GAGVSQSPRYKVAKRGQDVALRCDPISGHVSLFWYQQALGQGPEFLTYFQNEAQLDKSGLPSDRFFAERPEGSVSTLKIQRTQQEDSAVYLCASSLAGQPYEQYFGPGTRLTVT.

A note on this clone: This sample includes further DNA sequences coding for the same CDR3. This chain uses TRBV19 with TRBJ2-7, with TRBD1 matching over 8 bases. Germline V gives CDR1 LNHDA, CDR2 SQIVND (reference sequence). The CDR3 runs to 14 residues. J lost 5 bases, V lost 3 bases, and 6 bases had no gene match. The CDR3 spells CASSITRGPDEQYF. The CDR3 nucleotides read TGTGCCAGTAGTATCACCAGGGGGCCGGACGAGCAGTACTTC.

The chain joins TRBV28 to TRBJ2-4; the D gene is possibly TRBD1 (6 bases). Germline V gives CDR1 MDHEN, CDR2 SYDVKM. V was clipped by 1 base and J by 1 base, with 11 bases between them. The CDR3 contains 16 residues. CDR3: CASSLLGDMAKNIQYF. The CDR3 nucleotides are TGTGCCAGCAGTTTATTAGGGGACATGGCCAAAAACATTCAGTACTTC.

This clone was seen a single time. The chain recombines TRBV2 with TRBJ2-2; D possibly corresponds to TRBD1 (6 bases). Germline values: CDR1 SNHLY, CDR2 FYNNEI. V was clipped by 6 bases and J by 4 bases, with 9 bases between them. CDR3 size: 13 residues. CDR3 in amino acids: CASRRTATGELFF. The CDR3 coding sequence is TGTGCCAGCAGGAGGACAGCCACCGGGGAGCTGTTTTTT. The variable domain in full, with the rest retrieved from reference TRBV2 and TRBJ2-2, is EPEVTQTPSHQVTQMGQEVILRCVPISNHLYFYWYRQILGQKVEFLVSFYNNEISEKSEIFDDQFSVERPDGSNFTLKIRSTKLEDSAMYFCASRRTATGELFFGEGSRLTVL.

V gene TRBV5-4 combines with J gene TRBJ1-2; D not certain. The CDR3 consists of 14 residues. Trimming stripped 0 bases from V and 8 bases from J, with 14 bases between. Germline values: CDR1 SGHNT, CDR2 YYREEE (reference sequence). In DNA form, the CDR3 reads TGTGCCAGCAGCTTGGTCCCAGAGGCTATGGGCTACACCTTC. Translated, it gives CASSLVPEAMGYTF.